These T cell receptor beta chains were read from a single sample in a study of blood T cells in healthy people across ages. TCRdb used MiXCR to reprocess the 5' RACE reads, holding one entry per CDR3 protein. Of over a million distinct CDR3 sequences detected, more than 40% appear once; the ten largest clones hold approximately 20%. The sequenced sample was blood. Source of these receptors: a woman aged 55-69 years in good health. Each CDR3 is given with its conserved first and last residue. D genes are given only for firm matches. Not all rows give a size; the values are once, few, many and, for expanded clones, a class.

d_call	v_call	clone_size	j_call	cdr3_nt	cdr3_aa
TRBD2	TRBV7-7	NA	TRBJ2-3	TGTGCCAGCAGCTTACGAGCGGGGTTCACAGATACGCAGTATTTT	CASSLRAGFTDTQYF
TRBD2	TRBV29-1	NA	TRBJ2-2	TGCAGCGTAGCGGGAGGGCCGGTCACCGGGGAGCTGTTTTTT	CSVAGGPVTGELFF
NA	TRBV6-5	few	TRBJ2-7	TGTGCCAGTCATAGCCGGGGCGAGCAGTACTTC	CASHSRGEQYF
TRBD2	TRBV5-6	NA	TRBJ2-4	TGTGCCAGCAGCTCGGGACTAGCGGGGGGCGCCAAAAACATTCAGTACTTC	CASSSGLAGGAKNIQYF
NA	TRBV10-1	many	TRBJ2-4	TGCGCCAGCAGTGAGCCCGGTTTAAACAGGCAGTACTTC	CASSEPGLNRQYF
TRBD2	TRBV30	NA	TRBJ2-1	TGTGCCTGGGACGGGAGGTCCTACAATGAGCAGTTCTTC	CAWDGRSYNEQFF
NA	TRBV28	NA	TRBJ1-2	TGTGCCAGCAGTCTTTGGGGGGCAAATGGCTACACCTTC	CASSLWGANGYTF
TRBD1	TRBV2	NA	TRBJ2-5	TGTGCCAGCAGGCCCGACAGGGGGCTAGAGACCCAGTACTTC	CASRPDRGLETQYF
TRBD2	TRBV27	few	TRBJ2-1	TGTGCCAGCAGTCGTAGCGGGGTCCTTGAGCAGTTCTTC	CASSRSGVLEQFF
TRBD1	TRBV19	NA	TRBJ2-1	TGTGCCAGTAGTACTCCGGGACAGGGCCACAATGAGCAGTTCTTC	CASSTPGQGHNEQFF
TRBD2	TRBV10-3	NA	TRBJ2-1	TGTGCCATCAGACCCACTAGCGGGAATGCTTATGAGCAGTTCTTC	CAIRPTSGNAYEQFF
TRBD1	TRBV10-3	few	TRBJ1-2	TGTGCCATCAGTGGGACAGGAGGTTATGGCTACACCTTC	CAISGTGGYGYTF
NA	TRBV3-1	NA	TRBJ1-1	TGTGCCAGCAGCCAAGAGCGGGTAGGGGGTCGCACTGAAGCTTTCTTT	CASSQERVGGRTEAFF
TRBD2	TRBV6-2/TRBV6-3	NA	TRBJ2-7	TGTGCCAGCAGTTATCGGAGCGGGAGTGACGAGCAGTACTTC	CASSYRSGSDEQYF
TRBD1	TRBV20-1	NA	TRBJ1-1	TGCAGTGCTAGTACGGGCAGGGGGCGAGAAGCTTTCTTT	CSASTGRGREAFF
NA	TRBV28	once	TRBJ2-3	TGTGCCAGCAAGGGGCGGGACCGCACAGATACGCAGTATTTT	CASKGRDRTDTQYF
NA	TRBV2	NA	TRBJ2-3	TGTGCCAGCAGCCAAGAAGTTACAGATACGCAGTATTTT	CASSQEVTDTQYF
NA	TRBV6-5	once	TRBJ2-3	TGTGCCAGCAGTTACAGCGGGACAATCAGCACAGATACGCAGTATTTT	CASSYSGTISTDTQYF
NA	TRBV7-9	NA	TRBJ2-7	TGTGCCAGCAGCTTAGGGGGCACCGGGGAGCAGTACTTC	CASSLGGTGEQYF
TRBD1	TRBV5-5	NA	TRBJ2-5	TGTGCCAGCCATTTGACAGGGGAAGAGACCCAGTACTTC	CASHLTGEETQYF
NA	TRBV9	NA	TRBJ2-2	TGTGCCAGCAGGGAGGGGGCTAACACCGGGGAGCTGTTTTTT	CASREGANTGELFF
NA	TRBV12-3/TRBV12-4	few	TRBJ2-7	TGTGCCAGCACCGCCGGTCCGGGACTCGCCTACGAGCAGTACTTC	CASTAGPGLAYEQYF
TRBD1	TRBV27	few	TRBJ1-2	TGTGCCAGCAAGGCAGGGGGCGTTGCCTATGGCTACACCTTC	CASKAGGVAYGYTF
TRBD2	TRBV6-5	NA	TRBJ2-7	TGTGCCAGCAGTTACTCCGGCCAGCTAGCGGGCCTCTACGAGCAGTACTTC	CASSYSGQLAGLYEQYF
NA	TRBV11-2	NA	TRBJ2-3	TGTGCCAGCAGCTTAGACCTAGGGACCCCCCGAGATACGCAGTATTTT	CASSLDLGTPRDTQYF
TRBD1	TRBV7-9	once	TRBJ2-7	TGTGCCAGCAGGTTTGGCACAGGGGTTTTCAACGAGCAGTACTTC	CASRFGTGVFNEQYF
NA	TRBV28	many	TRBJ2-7	TGTGCCAGCAGTCCTAGGGGAGGCTACGAGCAGTACTTC	CASSPRGGYEQYF
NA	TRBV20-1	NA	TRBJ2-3	TGCAGTGCTAGAGACCCGGGGGCGACGGGAGGCAGAACTGGCACAGATACGCAGTATTTT	CSARDPGATGGRTGTDTQYF
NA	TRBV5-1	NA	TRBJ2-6	TGCGCCAGCAGTGGTGGGGCCAACGTCCTGACTTTC	CASSGGANVLTF
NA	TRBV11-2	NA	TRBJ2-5	TGTGCCAGCAGCTTAGTGGTCCAAGGGGAGACCCAGTACTTC	CASSLVVQGETQYF
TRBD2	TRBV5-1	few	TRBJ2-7	TGCGCCAGCAGACCAAACCCCACGACTAGCGGCGAGCAGTACTTC	CASRPNPTTSGEQYF
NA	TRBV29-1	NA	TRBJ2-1	TGCGGCGTTGTAGAGGGGACAACCTACAATGAGCAGTTCTTC	CGVVEGTTYNEQFF
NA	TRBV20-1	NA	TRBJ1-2	TGCAGTGCTCAAGAGAGTATCTATGGCTACACCTTC	CSAQESIYGYTF
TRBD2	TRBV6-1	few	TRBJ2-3	TGTGCCAGCAGGGAAGCGGGAGCGGGCACAGATACGCAGTATTTT	CASREAGAGTDTQYF
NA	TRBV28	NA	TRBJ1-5	TGTGCCAGCAGCCCCCCAAGGGTTAATCAGCCCCAGCATTTT	CASSPPRVNQPQHF
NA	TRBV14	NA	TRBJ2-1	TGTGCCAGCAGCCCACTCCGGGTAGCGTCCAATGAGCAGTTCTTC	CASSPLRVASNEQFF
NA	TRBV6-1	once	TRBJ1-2	TGTGCCAGCAGTCCTGGGGTGCTTAGCTACACCTTC	CASSPGVLSYTF
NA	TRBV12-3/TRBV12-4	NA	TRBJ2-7	TGTGCCAGCAGTTTCCGGGACCATACCTACGAGCAGTACTTC	CASSFRDHTYEQYF
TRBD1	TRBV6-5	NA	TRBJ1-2	TGTGCCAGTCAACAGGGGGAGTCTGATGGCTACACCTTC	CASQQGESDGYTF
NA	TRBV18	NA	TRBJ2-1	TGTGCCAGCTCACTTTTGAGTAACAATGAGCAGTTCTTC	CASSLLSNNEQFF
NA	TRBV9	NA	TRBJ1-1	TGTGCCAGCAGCTCCCAAAGTCCGGGCACTGAAGCTTTCTTT	CASSSQSPGTEAFF
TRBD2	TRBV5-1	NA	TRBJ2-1	TGCGCCAGAAACCTGGGGGGGACTACTTTCAATGAGCAGTTCTTC	CARNLGGTTFNEQFF
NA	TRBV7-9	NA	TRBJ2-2	TGTGCCAGCAGCCTCTCCGGCGGGGAGCTGTTTTTT	CASSLSGGELFF
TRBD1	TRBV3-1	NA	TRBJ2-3	TGTGCCAGCAGCCAAGATGTGACAGGGGGCCCCGATACGCAGTATTTT	CASSQDVTGGPDTQYF
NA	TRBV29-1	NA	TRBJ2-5	TGCAGCGTTGCCCTGGGTGGGCAGTCGAGGCAGTACTTC	CSVALGGQSRQYF
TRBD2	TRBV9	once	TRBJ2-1	TGTGCCAGCAGCCCGCCCGGGACTAGCGGGATGGCTGAGCAGTTCTTC	CASSPPGTSGMAEQFF
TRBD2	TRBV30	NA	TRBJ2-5	TGTGCCTGGAGGGGTAGCGGGCCTTACAATGAGCAGTACTTC	CAWRGSGPYNEQYF
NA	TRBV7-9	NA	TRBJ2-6	TGTGCCAGCAGCTCTAAGACAGGTATAATGGCTGGGGCCAACGTCCTGACTTTC	CASSSKTGIMAGANVLTF
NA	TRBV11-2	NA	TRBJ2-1	TGTGCCAGCAGCGAGAGACACCTAAGCTCCTACAATGAGCAGTTCTTC	CASSERHLSSYNEQFF
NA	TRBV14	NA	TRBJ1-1	TGTGCCAGCAGCCAAGTTGACAGAGACACTGAAGCTTTCTTT	CASSQVDRDTEAFF
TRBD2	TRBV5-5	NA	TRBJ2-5	TGTGCCAGCAGCTTGGCACCCTCGACTAGCGCAGAGACCCAGTACTTC	CASSLAPSTSAETQYF
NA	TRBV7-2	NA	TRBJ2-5	TGTGCCAGCAGCGACCAATATAGAGAGACCCAGTACTTC	CASSDQYRETQYF
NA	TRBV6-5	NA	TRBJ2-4	TGTGCCAGCAGTTACTCGGGGGCAAGCCTAGCCAAAAACATTCAGTACTTC	CASSYSGASLAKNIQYF
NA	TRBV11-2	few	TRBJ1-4	TGTGCCAGCAGCGCCCGGACGGGAGCCCCAACAACTAATGAAAAACTGTTTTTT	CASSARTGAPTTNEKLFF
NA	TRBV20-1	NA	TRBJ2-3	TGCAGAACGACAGATGGCACAGATACGCAGTATTTT	CRTTDGTDTQYF
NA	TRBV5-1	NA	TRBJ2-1	TGCGCCAGCAGCGTTCCCGGGAGCGACGAGCAGTTCTTC	CASSVPGSDEQFF
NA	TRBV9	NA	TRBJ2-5	TGTGCCAGCAGCGTAGGCGAGGCGCTGGTGGAAGAGCAGTACTTC	CASSVGEALVEEQYF